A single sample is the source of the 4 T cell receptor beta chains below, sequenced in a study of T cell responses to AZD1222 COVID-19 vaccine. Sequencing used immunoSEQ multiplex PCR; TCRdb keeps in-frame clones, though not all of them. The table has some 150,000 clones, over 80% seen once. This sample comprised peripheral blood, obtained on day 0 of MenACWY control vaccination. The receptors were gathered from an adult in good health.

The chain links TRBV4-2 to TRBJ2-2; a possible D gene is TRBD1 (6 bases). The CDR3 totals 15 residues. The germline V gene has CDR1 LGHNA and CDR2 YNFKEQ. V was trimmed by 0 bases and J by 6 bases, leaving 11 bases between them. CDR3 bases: TGTGCCAGCAGCCAAGAAACAGGGTCGGCCGGGGAGCTGTTTTTT. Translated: CASSQETGSAGELFF.

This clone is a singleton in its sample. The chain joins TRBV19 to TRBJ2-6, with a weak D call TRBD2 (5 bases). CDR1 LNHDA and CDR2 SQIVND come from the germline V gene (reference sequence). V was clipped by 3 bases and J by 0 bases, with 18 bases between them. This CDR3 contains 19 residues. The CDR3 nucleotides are TGTGCCAGTAGTATCCAAGGGAGTTGGTTGGGCTCTGGGGCCAACGTCCTGACTTTC. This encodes CASSIQGSWLGSGANVLTF.

The CDR3 region is CSVEVSMNTEAFF. The CDR3 DNA is TGCAGCGTTGAAGTCAGCATGAACACTGAAGCTTTCTTT. The chain links TRBV29-1 to TRBJ1-1, with D hard to call. This CDR3 comprises 13 residues. V dropped 1 base and J dropped 0 bases, with 6 bases sitting between them. Germline CDR1 is SQVTM and CDR2 is ANQGSEA.

The CDR3 protein is CASSSLDLREKLFF. CDR3 nucleotides: TGTGCCAGCAGTTCGCTCGACTTACGTGAAAAACTGTTTTTT. The chain recombines TRBV6-5 with TRBJ1-4; no reliable D call. The CDR3 is 14 amino acids. Germline V CDR1 and CDR2: MNHEY, SVGAGI. Deletions cut 4 bases from V and 7 bases from J, with 13 bases between.